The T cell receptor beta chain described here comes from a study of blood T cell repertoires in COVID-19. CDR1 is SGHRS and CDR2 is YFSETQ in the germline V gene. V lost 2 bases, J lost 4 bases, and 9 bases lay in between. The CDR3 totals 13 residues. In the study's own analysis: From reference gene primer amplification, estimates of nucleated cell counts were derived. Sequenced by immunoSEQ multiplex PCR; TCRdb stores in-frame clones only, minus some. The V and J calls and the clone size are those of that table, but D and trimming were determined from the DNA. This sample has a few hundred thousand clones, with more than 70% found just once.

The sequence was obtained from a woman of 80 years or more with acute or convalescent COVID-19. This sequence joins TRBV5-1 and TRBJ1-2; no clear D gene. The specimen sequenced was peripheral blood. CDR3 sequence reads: CASSFERVYGYTF. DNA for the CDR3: TGCGCCAGCAGCTTTGAGAGGGTCTATGGCTACACCTTC.